The T cell receptor beta chain described here comes from a study of blood T cell repertoires in COVID-19 (dated by TCRdb to 2020 to 2021). Background for the entire study: Collaborator samples came from the United States, Italy and Spain and covered acute and convalescent phases of COVID-19. The prospective study material was composed of cDNA or gDNA derived from T cells, B-cell-depleted T cells, or PBMCs. The dataset comprised deeply sampled blood TCRbeta repertoires from subjects exposed to, actively infected with, or recovered from COVID-19. The repertoires were released in a freely available public database meant as a resource for research on the immune response to SARS-CoV-2. The samples were drawn from the first 160 participants of the ongoing ImmuneRACE study and from 1,254 subjects provided by 6 global collaborators. Sample metadata almost always included a de-identified subject ID, COVID-19 status, age in years and sex. Where HLA class I and class II types were available, the types were taken from metadata supplied by the sample provider, not from assay-based typing.

TCRbeta CDR3 regions were amplified from genomic DNA using the immunoSEQ Assay, a bias-controlled multiplex PCR. The source study handled its data this way. The number of nucleated cells in each sample was estimated by amplification of reference gene primers within the assay. Sequence reads were collapsed and filtered to measure the absolute abundance of every unique TCRbeta CDR3 rearrangement. Productive Simpson clonality was computed per sample as the square root of Simpson's diversity index over productive rearrangements. As stored in TCRdb, this immuneACCESS dataset retains in-frame rearrangements with V and J assigned. A fraction of the clones does not appear; measured against another copy, unresolved V genes explain less than half of the discrepancy, and the remainder lacks a known reason. V and J calls and clone size are as listed in that table; D and trimming were resolved from the DNA. Here the sample has about 270,000 clones; 81% occur a single time. Around 3.2% of the sample rests with the top ten.

Overall study results and their limits: How much clinical and demographic metadata was included differed by source and by participant, and the metadata was provided uncurated.

Each collaborating institution followed its own protocols to collect whole blood in K2EDTA tubes. Collaborator samples were shipped for TCRbeta analysis as frozen whole blood, isolated PBMCs, or DNA extracted from either sample type. Concerning this clone: Its specific antigen is unknown. No much larger clone is present one base from it, and per-base qualities are unavailable.

V and J are truncated by 0 bases and 6 bases respectively, leaving an intervening sequence of 12 bases. Counted from cysteine to phenylalanine, this CDR3 has 15 amino acids. Solely the CDR3 DNA is kept, with 45 bases framed from the first base. The germline V gene sets CDR1 to MGHRA and CDR2 to YSYEKL. This sequence originates from a woman in her sixties with active or convalescent COVID-19. In this chain, TRBV4-1 is recombined with TRBJ2-4; TRBD1 is a possible D gene, resting on 7 matching bases. The sequencing input was peripheral blood. The nucleotide sequence is given as TGCGCCAGCAGCCAAGATGGAGGGGGCCTAAACATTCAGTACTTC. This sequence encodes CASSQDGGGLNIQYF.